The 13 T cell receptor beta chains in this list originate from one sample, sequenced in a study of T cells in Graves' hyperthyroidism and ophthalmopathy. RNA transcripts were the template for amplifying TCR beta CDR3 regions. The TCR CDR3 was amplified in a first-round RT-PCR using the HTBI primer set. Via MiXCR, TCRdb re-called the multiplex PCR reads, giving one row per CDR3 protein. The repertoire holds 400,000 to 500,000 distinct CDR3 sequences, with roughly 13% as singletons. The sample comprised blood. The origin of the receptors is a woman under 30 with Graves' hyperthyroidism.

This clonotype showed up many times. V usage is TRBV11-2 and J usage is TRBJ1-5; D perhaps matches TRBD1 (5 bases). Germline CDR1 is SGHAT and CDR2 is FQNNGV. This CDR3 comprises 16 residues. Trimming cost V 3 bases and J 4 bases, with 16 bases left between them. The chain's CDR3 is CASSFGSQGGNQPQHF. In DNA form, the CDR3 reads TGTGCCAGCAGCTTTGGCTCTCAGGGAGGAAATCAGCCCCAGCATTTT.

In this sample, this clonotype turned up a few times. The rearrangement links TRBV2 to TRBJ2-2; 7 bases are a match to TRBD1. The CDR3 is 13 residues long. V lost 9 bases and J lost 1; bases outside the gene matches: 2. Germline loops: CDR1 SNHLY, CDR2 FYNNEI. Here the CDR3 DNA reads TGTGCCAGGAGGACAGGGAACACCGGGGAGCTGTTTTTT. Translated: CARRTGNTGELFF.

This clonotype showed up many times. V gene TRBV5-6 combines with J gene TRBJ2-1; D remains ambiguous. V gave up 1 base and J gave up 6 bases, with 8 bases separating them. CDR1 and CDR2 (germline): SGHDT, YYEEEE. This CDR3 region has 13 residues. The CDR3 loop reads CASSLRRVNEQFF. DNA for the CDR3: TGTGCCAGCAGCTTGCGTAGGGTCAATGAGCAGTTCTTC.

This rearrangement joins TRBV2 to TRBJ1-2, with TRBD1 identical over 9 bases. This CDR3 contains 13 residues. Trimming removed 6 bases from V and 4 bases from J; junction bases left unmatched: 3. CDR1 and CDR2 (germline): SNHLY, FYNNEI. The CDR3 protein is CASRETGGYGYTF. CDR3 DNA sequence: TGTGCCAGCAGAGAGACAGGGGGCTATGGCTACACCTTC. Variable domain in full (rest from reference TRBV2 and TRBJ1-2): EPEVTQTPSHQVTQMGQEVILRCVPISNHLYFYWYRQILGQKVEFLVSFYNNEISEKSEIFDDQFSVERPDGSNFTLKIRSTKLEDSAMYFCASRETGGYGYTFGSGTRLTVV.

This clonotype was recorded at least ten times. This chain links TRBV7-9 with TRBJ2-3; 7 bases map to TRBD2. The V segment lost 0 bases and the J segment 4 bases; nucleotides outside the gene matches: 4. CDR1 and CDR2 (germline): SEHNR, FQNEAQ (reference sequence). The CDR3 contains 15 residues. The CDR3 region is CASSLAGGRADTQYF. As DNA, the CDR3 is TGTGCCAGCAGCTTAGCGGGAGGGAGGGCAGATACGCAGTATTTT.

In this sample, this clonotype turned up many times. The chain combines TRBV18 with TRBJ1-1; D may be TRBD1 (6 bases). Trimming stripped 2 bases from V and 4 bases from J, with 11 bases between. Germline CDR1 and CDR2: KGHSH and LQKENI. The CDR3 totals 14 residues. CDR3: CASSPVEGGTEAFF. In DNA, the CDR3 is TGTGCCAGCTCACCAGTGGAAGGGGGCACTGAAGCTTTCTTT.

Only a few counts were recorded for this clonotype. The chain uses TRBV19 and TRBJ2-3, with D uncertain. The germline CDR1 and CDR2 sequences are LNHDA and SQIVND (reference sequence). CDR3 length: 14 amino acids. V dropped 6 bases and J dropped 2 bases, with 12 bases sitting between them. CDR3: CASRPGGYTDTQYF. The CDR3 DNA follows: TGTGCCAGTAGGCCTGGCGGCTACACAGATACGCAGTATTTT.

This chain connects TRBV20-1 to TRBJ2-5, with D possibly matching TRBD1 (6 bases). Deletions cut 0 bases from V and 4 bases from J, with 12 bases between. The CDR3 is 14 amino acids. Germline V CDR1 and CDR2: DFQATT, SNEGSKA (reference sequence). In DNA, the CDR3 is TGCAGTGCTAGAGACCCCGTCAGGGGAGAGACCCAGTACTTC. Translating gives CSARDPVRGETQYF.

This clonotype was observed a handful of times. The chain links TRBV7-2 to TRBJ2-5; D call uncertain. V was cut by 2 bases and J by 4 bases, with 8 bases left in between. The CDR3 contains 13 residues. Germline V CDR1 and CDR2: SGHTA, FQGNSA. CDR3 sequence (DNA): TGTGCCAGCAGCTTATTGCCAGGAGAGACCCAGTACTTC. This codes for CASSLLPGETQYF. The variable domain in full, with the rest retrieved from reference TRBV7-2 and TRBJ2-5, is GAGVSQSPSNKVTEKGKDVELRCDPISGHTALYWYRQSLGQGLEFLIYFQGNSAPDKSGLPSDRFSAERTGGSVSTLTIQRTQQEDSAVYLCASSLLPGETQYFGPGTRLLVL.

The chain links TRBV7-9 to TRBJ1-5; 8 bases are a match to TRBD1. CDR1 SEHNR and CDR2 FQNEAQ come from the germline V gene (reference sequence). V lost 6 bases, J lost 5 bases, and 6 bases stayed unmatched. This CDR3 comprises 14 residues. CDR3 region: CASSFDRGDQPQHF. For the CDR3, the DNA is TGTGCCAGCAGTTTCGACAGGGGAGATCAGCCCCAGCATTTT.

A few counts support this clonotype. V is TRBV29-1 and J is TRBJ1-1; no firm D call. This CDR3 is 12 amino acids long. CDR1 and CDR2 (germline): SQVTM, ANQGSEA. Trimming removed 0 bases from V and 1 base from J, with 3 bases in between. CDR3: CSVEEGNTEAFF. CDR3 nucleotides: TGCAGCGTTGAAGAGGGGAACACTGAAGCTTTCTTT.

This clonotype has a count of ten or more. The V gene is TRBV20-1, the J gene TRBJ2-1, with 8 positions matching TRBD2. In germline, CDR1 is DFQATT, CDR2 SNEGSKA (reference sequence). With V trimmed by 0 bases and J by 3 bases, 7 bases remained unmatched. There are 16 residues in the CDR3. The CDR3 sequence: CSARDPAGEIYNEQFF. Here the CDR3 DNA reads TGCAGTGCTAGAGATCCAGCGGGAGAGATCTACAATGAGCAGTTCTTC.

This sequence joins TRBV11-3 and TRBJ2-1; 7 bases agree with TRBD1. With V trimmed by 5 bases and J by 3 bases, 10 bases remained unmatched. The CDR3 is 16 amino acids. In germline, CDR1 is SGHNT, CDR2 YENEEA. CDR3: CASSPRGPQFYNEQFF. In DNA form, the CDR3 reads TGTGCCAGCAGCCCTAGGGGGCCCCAGTTCTACAATGAGCAGTTCTTC.